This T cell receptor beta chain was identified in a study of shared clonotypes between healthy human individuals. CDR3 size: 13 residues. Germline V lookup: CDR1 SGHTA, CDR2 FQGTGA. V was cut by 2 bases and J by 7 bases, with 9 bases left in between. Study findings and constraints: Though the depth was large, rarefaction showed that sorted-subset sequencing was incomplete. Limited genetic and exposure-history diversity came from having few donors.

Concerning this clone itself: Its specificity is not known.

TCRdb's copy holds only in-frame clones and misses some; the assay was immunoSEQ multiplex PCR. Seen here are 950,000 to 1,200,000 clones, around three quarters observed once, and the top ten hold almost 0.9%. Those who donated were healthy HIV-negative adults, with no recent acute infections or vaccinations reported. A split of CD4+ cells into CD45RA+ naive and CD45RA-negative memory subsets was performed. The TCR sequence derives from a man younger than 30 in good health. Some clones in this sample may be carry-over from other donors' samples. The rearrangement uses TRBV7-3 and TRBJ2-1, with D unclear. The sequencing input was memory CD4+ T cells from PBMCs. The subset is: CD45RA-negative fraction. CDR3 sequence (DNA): TGTGCCAGCAGCTTATTAGGGTGGAATGAGCAGTTCTTC. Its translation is CASSLLGWNEQFF.